These T cell receptor beta chains were read from a single sample in a study of blood T cell repertoires in COVID-19. TCRdb's table, derived via immunoSEQ multiplex PCR, lists solely in-frame clones and lacks some. The sample comprises approximately 350,000 clones, roughly nine tenths of which are singletons, and around 3% rests with the top ten. The sample taken for sequencing was PBMCs or T cells enriched from blood (not recorded which). The receptors stem from a woman in her twenties or thirties who had recovered from COVID-19. CDR3s include the opening cysteine and the closing phenylalanine or tryptophan. A D gene is named only where the DNA matches it firmly. Size is stated for part of the rows, as once, few or many counts, or as a class when the clone is expanded.

J,size,V,D,DNA,CDR3
TRBJ2-6,few,TRBV5-1,TRBD2,TGCGCCAGCAGCACTAGCGGGAGGGCCTCTGGGGCCAACGTCCTGACTTTC,CASSTSGRASGANVLTF
TRBJ2-1,few,TRBV19,TRBD2,TGTGCCAGTAGTCCCGCGGGGGGAAATGAGCAGTTCTTC,CASSPAGGNEQFF
TRBJ2-1,-,TRBV6-4,TRBD2,TGTGCCAGCAGTGACGGGACTAGCGGGGGAAATGAGCAGTTCTTC,CASSDGTSGGNEQFF
TRBJ2-1,once,TRBV7-9,TRBD1,TGTGCCAGCACCTGGACAGGGGGCCCCTACAATGAGCAGTTCTTC,CASTWTGGPYNEQFF
TRBJ2-3,-,TRBV5-8,-,TGTGCCAGCAGCTCCGGGGTGCGCACAGATACGCAGTATTTT,CASSSGVRTDTQYF
TRBJ1-1,-,TRBV6-1,TRBD1,TGTGCCAGCAGTGAAGCATACAGGGGAGTGTTGAACACTGAAGCTTTCTTT,CASSEAYRGVLNTEAFF
TRBJ2-1,-,TRBV20-1,TRBD2,TGCAGTGCTAGTGATAGCGGGAGTGCCTACAATGAGCAGTTCTTC,CSASDSGSAYNEQFF
TRBJ1-1,-,TRBV19,-,TGTGCCAGTAGTATAAAAGGACGGGGAACAGTTGAAGCTTTCTTT,CASSIKGRGTVEAFF
TRBJ2-5,many,TRBV7-6,TRBD1,TGTGCCAGCAGCCTACAAATCCGTCCCGGGACAGGGCAGACCCAGTACTTC,CASSLQIRPGTGQTQYF
TRBJ1-1,-,TRBV7-9,TRBD1,TGTGCCAGCGGAGACAGGGTTGTCGGCACTGAAGCTTTCTTT,CASGDRVVGTEAFF
TRBJ2-1,-,TRBV5-4,-,TGTGCCAGCAGCTTGGTCCCGTACAATGAGCAGTTCTTC,CASSLVPYNEQFF
TRBJ2-3,-,TRBV5-1,TRBD2,TGCGCCAGCAGCTTTTCTAGCGGGGGGGCTCTAGATACGCAGTATTTT,CASSFSSGGALDTQYF
TRBJ1-1,few,TRBV19,-,TGTGCCAGTAGCATGACAGAGAACACTGAAGCTTTCTTT,CASSMTENTEAFF
TRBJ2-2,many,TRBV19,TRBD2,TGTGCCAGTAGACTAGCGGAGCACACCGGGGAGCTGTTTTTT,CASRLAEHTGELFF
TRBJ2-4,-,TRBV28,TRBD2,TGTGCCAGCAGGCCCTCGACTAGCGGGAGTAACATTCAGTACTTC,CASRPSTSGSNIQYF
TRBJ1-5,once,TRBV2,TRBD1,TGTGCCAGCAGTGAAGGGACAGGTAATCAGCCCCAGCATTTT,CASSEGTGNQPQHF
TRBJ1-6,-,TRBV11-2,-,TGTGCCAGCAGCTTCGAGGCGGCTTCACCCCTCCACTTT,CASSFEAASPLHF
TRBJ1-2,few,TRBV7-2,TRBD1,TGTGCCAGCAGCTTAATACAGGGGAGAGATGGCTACACCTTC,CASSLIQGRDGYTF
TRBJ1-2,-,TRBV29-1,-,TGCAGCGTTCATAGCAGGGGTAATGGCTACACCTTC,CSVHSRGNGYTF
TRBJ2-1,-,TRBV11-2,TRBD2,TGTGCCAGCAGCTTACGTCAAGCGGGGGGATATTACAATGAGCAGTTCTTC,CASSLRQAGGYYNEQFF
TRBJ1-2,-,TRBV6-5,-,TGTGCCACCGCTCAAGAGGGCTATGGCTACACCTTC,CATAQEGYGYTF
TRBJ1-4,-,TRBV4-2,-,TGTGCCAGCAGCCAAGATGGGGGGGGCTCGAATGAAAAACTGTTTTTT,CASSQDGGGSNEKLFF
TRBJ2-5,once,TRBV7-9,TRBD2,TGTGCCAGCAGCTTATCAGCGGGAGTGGGCAAGACCCAGTACTTC,CASSLSAGVGKTQYF
TRBJ2-3,-,TRBV18,-,TGTGCCAGCTCACCCTCGGGGCGGGGGCGCACAGATACGCAGTATTTT,CASSPSGRGRTDTQYF
TRBJ1-1,-,TRBV2,-,TGTGCCCTGGGGGAGGGATTAAACACTGAAGCTTTCTTT,CALGEGLNTEAFF
TRBJ1-2,-,TRBV18,-,TGTGCCAGCTCACCACAAGGGGAAACCTATGGCTACACCTTC,CASSPQGETYGYTF
TRBJ1-6,-,TRBV7-3,-,TGTGCCAGCAGCCTGGAGTATAATTCACCCCTCCACTTT,CASSLEYNSPLHF
TRBJ1-1,-,TRBV7-9,-,TGTGCCAGCAGCTTAGATCAGGGCGAAGCTTTCTTT,CASSLDQGEAFF
TRBJ1-3,-,TRBV4-2,TRBD1,TGTGCCAGCAGCCAAGACTGGGGCAGGGGGCGAAGTTCTGGAAACACCATATATTTT,CASSQDWGRGRSSGNTIYF
TRBJ1-2,-,TRBV6-5,TRBD1,TGTGCCAGCAGTTACATAGAGACAGGGGGCTATGGCTACACCTTC,CASSYIETGGYGYTF
TRBJ2-7,-,TRBV6-5,TRBD2,TGTGCCAGCAGCCTAGCGGGGGGCTACGAGCAGTACTTC,CASSLAGGYEQYF
TRBJ1-2,few,TRBV7-2,-,TGTGCCAGCAGCTTAGCGGAAGGGGATCGTGGCTACACCTTC,CASSLAEGDRGYTF
TRBJ2-1,-,TRBV28,-,TGTGCCAGCAGCCCCGGGGGAGCGAGCTCCTACAATGAGCAGTTCTTC,CASSPGGASSYNEQFF
TRBJ2-7,-,TRBV5-1,TRBD1,TGCGCCAGCAGCTTGGGTCAGGGGGCTTACGAGCAGTACTTC,CASSLGQGAYEQYF
TRBJ2-7,-,TRBV27,-,TGTGCCAGCAGCGCGGACAGACTCTCCTACGAGCAGTACTTC,CASSADRLSYEQYF
TRBJ1-5,-,TRBV3-1/TRBV3-2,TRBD1,TGTGCCAGCAGCCAAACGAAGGGACAGGGAGGCAATCAGCCCCAGCATTTT,CASSQTKGQGGNQPQHF
TRBJ1-4,-,TRBV9,-,TGTGCCAGCAGCTCCGGACTAACTAATGAAAAACTGTTTTTT,CASSSGLTNEKLFF
TRBJ1-3,-,TRBV24-1,-,TGTGCCACCAGTGATTCTGGAAGGGGTAAAAACACCATATATTTT,CATSDSGRGKNTIYF
TRBJ1-5,-,TRBV19,-,TGTGCCAGTAGTGTCCGGGACACCAATCAGCCCCAGCATTTT,CASSVRDTNQPQHF
TRBJ2-1,-,TRBV19,TRBD1,TGTGCCAGTAGTATAGGGGGGGACAGGTGGGATGAGCAGTTCTTC,CASSIGGDRWDEQFF
TRBJ2-7,-,TRBV28,-,TGTGCCAGCAGTCACCGAGGAGGTTCCTACGAGCAGTACTTC,CASSHRGGSYEQYF
TRBJ1-3,-,TRBV14,TRBD1,TGTGCCAGCAGCCAGCCGGGACAGGGAAACACCATATATTTT,CASSQPGQGNTIYF
TRBJ2-7,-,TRBV19,TRBD2,TGTGCCAGTAGTATGAGGGGCTCTAGCGGAACCTACGAGCAGTACTTC,CASSMRGSSGTYEQYF
TRBJ1-1,once,TRBV27,-,TGTGCCAGCAGTTTATCCGGGGGGGCAACGAGGAACACTGAAGCTTTCTTT,CASSLSGGATRNTEAFF
TRBJ2-7,-,TRBV4-2,-,TGTGCCAGCAGCCAAGAGGGGCCCCGTTCGGAGCAGTACTTC,CASSQEGPRSEQYF
TRBJ2-1,-,TRBV10-3,-,TGTGCCATCAGCAACAGGAGCTCCTACAATGAGCAGTTCTTC,CAISNRSSYNEQFF
TRBJ2-5,-,TRBV7-2,-,TGTGCCAGCAGCGGGGGGTTTCAAGAGACCCAGTACTTC,CASSGGFQETQYF
TRBJ2-1,-,TRBV19,-,TGTGCCAGTAGTACCCTCCTAGTGGATGAGCAGTTCTTC,CASSTLLVDEQFF